The 10 T cell receptor beta chains reported below all come from one sample, sequenced in a study of CD8+ T cells in alopecia areata. Specified treatment: oral pan-JAK inhibitor, 5-10 mg twice daily. RNA extraction was followed by reverse transcription into cDNA, which acted as the sequencing template. Some clones are missing from TCRdb's copy, which holds only in-frame ones; the method was immunoSEQ multiplex PCR. The data contain about 190,000 clones, over 60% of them singletons. This specimen consisted of CD4+ T cells sorted from blood, obtained at week 4, from a patient treated with tofacitinib. The receptors were sampled from a human donor with alopecia areata.

Only one count was recorded for this clone. The V and J genes are TRBV7-4 and TRBJ1-2; the D is unclear. This CDR3 region has 11 residues. The V end was cut by 3 bases, the J end by 8 bases, with 7 bases between. CDR1 is SGHVT, CDR2 SQSDAQ, per germline. Here the CDR3 reads CASSFTYGYTF. CDR3 in DNA: TGTGCCAGCAGCTTTACGTACGGCTACACCTTC.

The gene calls are TRBV4-1 and TRBJ2-6; the D gene is possibly TRBD2 (5 bases). Trimming left V 1 base short and J 0 bases short, with 7 bases between. CDR1 MGHRA and CDR2 YSYEKL come from the germline V gene. CDR3 size: 16 residues. The CDR3 DNA reads TGCGCCAGCAGCCAAGCTGGGAGCTCTGGGGCCAACGTCCTGACTTTC. Its protein product is CASSQAGSSGANVLTF.

As concerns this clone: This same CDR3 is encoded by further DNA sequences in the sample. The chain links TRBV29-1 to TRBJ1-1; 8 nucleotides align to TRBD1. Germline loops: CDR1 SQVTM, CDR2 ANQGSEA. V dropped 4 bases and J dropped 4; count of bases not matched to a gene: 5. The CDR3 is made up of 13 amino acids. The CDR3 here is CSVVGQGGTEAFF. In nucleotides, the CDR3 is TGCAGCGTTGTAGGACAGGGTGGCACTGAAGCTTTCTTT. Full variable domain (remainder filled in from reference TRBV29-1 and TRBJ1-1): SAVISQKPSRDICQRGTSLTIQCQVDSQVTMMFWYRQQPGQSLTLIATANQGSEATYESGFVIDKFPISRPNLTFSTLTVSNMSPEDSSIYLCSVVGQGGTEAFFGQGTRLTVV.

The gene calls are TRBV28 and TRBJ1-2; possible D gene TRBD1, 5 bases. CDR1 and CDR2 (germline): MDHEN, SYDVKM. CDR3 length equals 11 residues. V was clipped by 6 bases and J by 8 bases, with 10 bases between them. CDR3 nucleotide sequence: TGTGCCAGCAGACAACAGGAAGGCTACACCTTC. Translation: CASRQQEGYTF.

The rearrangement joins TRBV2 to TRBJ2-7, with TRBD1 as a possible D gene (6 bases). The germline V gene encodes CDR1 SNHLY and CDR2 FYNNEI. V was shortened by 7 bases and J by 5 bases, with 15 bases between the two germline ends. CDR3 length: 13 amino acids. CDR3 protein: CASTGPGVDEQYF. The CDR3 DNA reads as TGTGCCAGCACGGGTCCAGGGGTGGACGAGCAGTACTTC.

Remarks on this clone: The junction departs from germline at one end; a sequencing error may be responsible. J is TRBJ2-2 and V is TRBV7-2; 11 bases map to TRBD2. Germline V gives CDR1 SGHTA, CDR2 FQGNSA. The CDR3 length is 15 residues. In nucleotides, the CDR3 is TGTGCCAGCAGCGTAGCGGGGGGGTTCACCGGGGAGCTGTTTTTT. It yields the protein CASSVAGGFTGELFF.

This clone was found a few times. V and J are TRBV5-1 and TRBJ2-3, with D maybe TRBD2 (6 bases). The CDR3 loop spans 16 amino acids. Per germline, CDR1 SGHRS and CDR2 YFSETQ. Trimming left V 5 bases short and J 0 bases short, with 16 bases between. The CDR3 reads CASRPIGGTSTDTQYF. Here the CDR3 DNA reads TGCGCCAGCAGGCCCATTGGGGGGACTAGCACAGATACGCAGTATTTT.

To note about this clone: One junction end does not reproduce the germline sequence, and a read error may be involved. This chain uses TRBV5-1 with TRBJ1-1; tentatively, D is TRBD1 (5 bases). The CDR3 contains 15 residues. The germline V gene has CDR1 SGHRS and CDR2 YFSETQ. In DNA form, the CDR3 reads TGCGCCAGCAGATTGGGTATGGGACCCTGGGACGGCGCTTTCTTT. Translation gives CASRLGMGPWDGAFF.

CDR3 region: CASSPGSSYEQYF. The CDR3 bases are TGTGCCAGCAGCCCCGGGTCTTCCTACGAGCAGTACTTC. This sequence joins TRBV5-6 and TRBJ2-7; D unresolved. Germline assignment: CDR1 SGHDT and CDR2 YYEEEE. CDR3 length: 13 amino acids. The germline V and J ends were trimmed by 4 bases and 1 base, with 9 bases remaining between them. The whole variable domain, remainder taken from reference TRBV5-6 and TRBJ2-7, is DAGVTQSPTHLIKTRGQQVTLRCSPKSGHDTVSWYQQALGQGPQFIFQYYEEEERQRGNFPDRFSGHQFPNYSSELNVNALLLGDSALYLCASSPGSSYEQYFGPGTRLTVT.

The V call is TRBV19, the J call TRBJ1-6; D not resolved. The CDR3 totals 14 residues. V lost 4 bases and J lost 4, with 8 bases in between. Germline lookup yields CDR1 LNHDA and CDR2 SQIVND (reference sequence). The CDR3, as DNA: TGTGCCAGTAGTACGTCATTTTATAATTCACCCCTCCACTTT. Amino acids: CASSTSFYNSPLHF.